The rows below give T cell receptor beta chains drawn from one sample of a study of T-cell memory formation after mild COVID-19. MiXCR, applied by TCRdb to the 5' RACE reads, yields one record per CDR3 protein. The sample yields about 290,000 distinct CDR3 sequences, approximately 15% seen once. Sequenced input: PBMCs or a T cell subset sorted from them (not recorded which). The receptors originated from a man aged 18 to 29 who had mild COVID-19 (a few samples of this study predate the infection). Cell type and time point are not known. Each CDR3 is given with its conserved first and last residue. D genes are given only for firm matches. Only part of the rows carry a size: once, few, many, or a class if the clone is expanded.

TRBJ2-7,TRBV2,NA,TRBD1,TGTGCCAGCAGTGCGGGACAGGGCGAGTACGAGCAGTACTTC,CASSAGQGEYEQYF
TRBJ2-3,TRBV7-2,NA,NA,TGTGCCAGCAGCCGGGGCCGAGGGGCGCTCAGCACAGATACGCAGTATTTT,CASSRGRGALSTDTQYF
TRBJ1-4,TRBV2,few,TRBD1,TGTGCCAGCAGTGTACAGGGGAATGAAAAACTGTTTTTT,CASSVQGNEKLFF
TRBJ2-5,TRBV2,few,NA,TGTGCCAGCAGTAACACCCGGGACTCTAAAACGGCCCAGTACTTC,CASSNTRDSKTAQYF
TRBJ2-7,TRBV20-1,few,TRBD2,TGCAGTGCTAGGACTAGCGGGGCGTCTTACGAGCAGTACTTC,CSARTSGASYEQYF
TRBJ2-3,TRBV7-6,NA,NA,TGTGCCAGCAGCTTAAGAGAGACAGATACGCAGTATTTT,CASSLRETDTQYF
TRBJ1-2,TRBV12-3/TRBV12-4,few,NA,TGTGCCAGCAGTTTCTGGGGCAGGGGCTATGGCTACACCTTC,CASSFWGRGYGYTF
TRBJ2-3,TRBV10-3,NA,TRBD2,TGTGCCATCAGTGAGACCCTTACTAGCGGGGGGGCCTGGACAGATACGCAGTATTTT,CAISETLTSGGAWTDTQYF
TRBJ1-4,TRBV25-1,NA,NA,TGTGCCAGCAGGGATAGGTTGGATGAAGAACTGTTTTTT,CASRDRLDEELFF
TRBJ1-1,TRBV6-2/TRBV6-3,few,NA,TGTGCCAGTCGCAGGCCCCCGGGTACTGAAGCTTTCTTT,CASRRPPGTEAFF
TRBJ1-1,TRBV11-2,NA,NA,TGTGCCAGTAGGCGGGGGTCGGGTTTGAACACTGAAGCTTTCTTT,CASRRGSGLNTEAFF
TRBJ1-5,TRBV15,NA,TRBD1,TGTGCCACCAGCAGGACAGGGCCCGGGAGCAATCAGCCCCAGCATTTT,CATSRTGPGSNQPQHF
TRBJ1-5,TRBV3-1,NA,NA,TGTGCCAGCAGCCAAGATCCGGGAGGGGCTGCTCAGCCCCAGCATTTT,CASSQDPGGAAQPQHF
TRBJ1-3,TRBV4-3,NA,NA,TGCGCCAGCAGCCAAGGTCGGAACACCATATATTTT,CASSQGRNTIYF
TRBJ1-2,TRBV6-2/TRBV6-3,few,NA,TGTGCCAGCGCATGGGCAGGCAACTATGGCTACACCTTC,CASAWAGNYGYTF
TRBJ2-3,TRBV5-1,NA,NA,TGCGCCAGCGGGGACCGAGGGGGGGCCACAGATACGCAGTATTTT,CASGDRGGATDTQYF
TRBJ2-7,TRBV4-2,NA,NA,TGTGCCAGCAGCCAAGAGGAGGTATTAGGGGACGAGCAGTACTTC,CASSQEEVLGDEQYF
TRBJ1-1,TRBV20-1,NA,NA,TGCAGTGCGAGGGGGAACACTGAAGCTTTCTTT,CSARGNTEAFF
TRBJ2-1,TRBV6-5,NA,TRBD2,TGTGCCAGCAGTTCGGGGGGGGGCCAGTTCTTC,CASSSGGGQFF
TRBJ1-1,TRBV15,few,NA,TGTGCCACCAGCCCGACACCGAACACTGAAGCTTTCTTT,CATSPTPNTEAFF
TRBJ1-2,TRBV3-1,few,NA,TGTGCCAGCAGCCAAGTTCAGGGGAGCTATGGCTACACCTTC,CASSQVQGSYGYTF
TRBJ2-3,TRBV12-3/TRBV12-4,NA,NA,TGTGCCAGCAGTTTACCACCCGGGGGCACCGATACGCAGTATTTT,CASSLPPGGTDTQYF
TRBJ1-1,TRBV6-5,NA,TRBD1,TGTGCCAGCAGAGAACCGGGACAGGGGAGTGCTGAAGCTTTCTTT,CASREPGQGSAEAFF
TRBJ1-5,TRBV7-2,few,NA,TGTGCCAGCAGCTTCGAGTTTGGGGCGCGTCAGCCCCAGCATTTT,CASSFEFGARQPQHF
TRBJ1-6,TRBV20-1,NA,NA,TGCAGTGCTCGACCCAAAGTAGGCTCACCCCTCCACTTT,CSARPKVGSPLHF
TRBJ2-1,TRBV12-3/TRBV12-4,few,NA,TGTGCCAGCAGCCGACAGGCCCCCAGCTCCTACAATGAGCAGTTCTTC,CASSRQAPSSYNEQFF